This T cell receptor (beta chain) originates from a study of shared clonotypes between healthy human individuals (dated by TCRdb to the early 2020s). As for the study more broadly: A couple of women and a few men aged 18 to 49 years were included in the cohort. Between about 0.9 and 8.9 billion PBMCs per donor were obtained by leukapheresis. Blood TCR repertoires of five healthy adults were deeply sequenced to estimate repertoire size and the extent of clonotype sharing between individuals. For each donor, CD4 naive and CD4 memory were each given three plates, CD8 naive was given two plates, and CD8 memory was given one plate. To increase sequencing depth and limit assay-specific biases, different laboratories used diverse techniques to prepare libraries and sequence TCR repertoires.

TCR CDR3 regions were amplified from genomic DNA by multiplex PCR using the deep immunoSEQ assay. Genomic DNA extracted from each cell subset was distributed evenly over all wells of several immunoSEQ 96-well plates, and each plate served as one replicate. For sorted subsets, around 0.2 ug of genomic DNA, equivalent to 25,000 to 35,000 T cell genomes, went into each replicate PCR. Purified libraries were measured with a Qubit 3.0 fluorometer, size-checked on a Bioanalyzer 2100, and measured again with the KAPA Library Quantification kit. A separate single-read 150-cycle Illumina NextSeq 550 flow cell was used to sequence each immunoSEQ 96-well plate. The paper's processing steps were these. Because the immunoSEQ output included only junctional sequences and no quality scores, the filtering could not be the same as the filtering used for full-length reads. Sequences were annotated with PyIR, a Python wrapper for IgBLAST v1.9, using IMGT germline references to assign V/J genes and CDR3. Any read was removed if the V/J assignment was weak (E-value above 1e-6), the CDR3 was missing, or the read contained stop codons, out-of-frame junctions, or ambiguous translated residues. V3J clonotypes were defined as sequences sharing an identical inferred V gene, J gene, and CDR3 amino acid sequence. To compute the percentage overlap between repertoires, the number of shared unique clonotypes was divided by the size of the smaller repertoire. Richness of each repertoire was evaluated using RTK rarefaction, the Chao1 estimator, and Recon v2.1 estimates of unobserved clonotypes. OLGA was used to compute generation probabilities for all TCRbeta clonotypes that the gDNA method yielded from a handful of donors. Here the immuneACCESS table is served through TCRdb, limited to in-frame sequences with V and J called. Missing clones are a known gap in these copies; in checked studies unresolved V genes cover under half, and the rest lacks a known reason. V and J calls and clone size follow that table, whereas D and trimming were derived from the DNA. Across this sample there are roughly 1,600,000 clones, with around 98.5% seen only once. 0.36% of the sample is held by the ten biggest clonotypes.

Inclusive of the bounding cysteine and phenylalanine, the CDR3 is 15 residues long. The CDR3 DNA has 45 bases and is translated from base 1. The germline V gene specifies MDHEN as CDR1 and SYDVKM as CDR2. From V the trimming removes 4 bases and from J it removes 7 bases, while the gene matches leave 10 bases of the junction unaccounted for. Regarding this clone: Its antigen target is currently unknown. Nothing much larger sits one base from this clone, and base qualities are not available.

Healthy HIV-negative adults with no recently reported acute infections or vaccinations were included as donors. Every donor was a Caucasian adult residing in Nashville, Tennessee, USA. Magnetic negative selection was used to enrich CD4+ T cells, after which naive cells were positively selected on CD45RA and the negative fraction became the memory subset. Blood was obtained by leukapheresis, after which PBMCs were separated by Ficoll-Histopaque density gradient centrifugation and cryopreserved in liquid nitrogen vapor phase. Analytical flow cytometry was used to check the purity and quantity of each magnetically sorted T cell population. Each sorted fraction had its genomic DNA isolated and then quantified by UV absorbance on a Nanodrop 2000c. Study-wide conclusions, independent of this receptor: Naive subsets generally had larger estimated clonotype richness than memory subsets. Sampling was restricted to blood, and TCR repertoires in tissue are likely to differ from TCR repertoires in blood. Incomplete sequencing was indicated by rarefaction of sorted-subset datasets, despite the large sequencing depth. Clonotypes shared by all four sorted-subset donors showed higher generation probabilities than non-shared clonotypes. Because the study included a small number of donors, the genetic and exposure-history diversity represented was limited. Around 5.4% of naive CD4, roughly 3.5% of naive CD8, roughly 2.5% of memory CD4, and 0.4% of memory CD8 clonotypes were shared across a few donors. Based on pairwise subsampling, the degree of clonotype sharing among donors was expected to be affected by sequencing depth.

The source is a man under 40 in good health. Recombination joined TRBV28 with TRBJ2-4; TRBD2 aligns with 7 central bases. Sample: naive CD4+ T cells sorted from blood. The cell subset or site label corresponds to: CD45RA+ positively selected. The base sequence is TGTGCCAGCAGTTCACTAGCGCTGGGTAGGAACATTCAGTACTTC. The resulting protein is CASSSLALGRNIQYF.